The 31 T cell receptor beta chains listed next were all sequenced from one sample in a study of T cell responses to AZD1222 COVID-19 vaccine. Profiled with immunoSEQ multiplex PCR; TCRdb holds only in-frame clones, not every one. The data show under 150,000 clones, roughly 87% seen once. Here the sequenced sample was peripheral blood, taken 28 days after the second AZD1222 dose. The receptors were sampled from an adult who received the AZD1222 COVID-19 vaccine.

V usage is TRBV10-3 and J usage is TRBJ2-7; TRBD1 matches at 9 bases. Germline loops: CDR1 ENHRY, CDR2 SYGVKD. V shed 6 bases and J 3 bases; nucleotides not matched to a gene: 6. This CDR3 contains 14 residues. The DNA for the CDR3 is TGTGCCATCAGCACCGGGACAGGGAGCTACGAGCAGTACTTC. Protein product: CAISTGTGSYEQYF.

The gene calls are TRBV6-2 or TRBV6-3 and TRBJ1-5; 10 bases agree with TRBD1. With V trimmed by 0 bases and J by 7 bases, 9 bases remained unmatched. Germline V gene data show CDR1 as MNHEY and CDR2 as SVGEGT. The CDR3 contains 17 residues. CDR3 nucleotides: TGTGCCAGCAGTTACTCGTTCGGACAGGGGGACTCACAGCCCCAGCATTTT. Amino acids: CASSYSFGQGDSQPQHF.

The V call is TRBV30, the J call TRBJ2-2; 8 positions agree with TRBD1. Germline V gene sequence: CDR1 GTSNPN, CDR2 SVGIG (reference sequence). V lost 0 bases, J lost 6 bases, and 15 bases stayed unmatched. The CDR3 sequence is 18 residues long. Here the CDR3 reads CAWSVARGRLGRPGELFF. CDR3 coding DNA: TGTGCCTGGAGTGTAGCCAGGGGGCGCCTGGGTAGACCCGGGGAGCTGTTTTTT.

This chain joins TRBV21-1 and TRBJ1-2. TRBV21-1 is a pseudogene. The CDR3 totals 18 residues. For the CDR3, the DNA is TGTGCCAGCAGCAAAGGCGGCGGCAGTATTCCTGTCAACTATGGCTACACCTTC. Its protein product is CASSKGGGSIPVNYGYTF.

A few counts support this clone. This chain connects TRBV5-4 to TRBJ1-1; no definite D call. The length of the CDR3 is 15 residues. Germline assignment: CDR1 SGHNT and CDR2 YYREEE (reference sequence). V was shortened by 4 bases and J by 0 bases, with 13 bases between the two germline ends. The CDR3 protein is CASSQSTQLNTEAFF. The CDR3 nucleotides are TGTGCCAGCAGCCAATCAACACAGTTGAACACTGAAGCTTTCTTT.

This rearrangement joins TRBV7-3 to TRBJ2-2; D not resolved. Deletions cut 5 bases from V and 4 bases from J, with 17 bases between. Germline V gene data show CDR1 as SGHTA and CDR2 as FQGTGA. The CDR3 is 16 residues long. The CDR3 spells CASSPPSDWGTGELFF. DNA of the CDR3: TGTGCCAGCAGCCCGCCCAGCGATTGGGGCACCGGGGAGCTGTTTTTT.

This clone showed up just once. This rearrangement joins TRBV5-4 to TRBJ2-5, with D possibly called TRBD1 or TRBD2 (5 bases each). V was clipped by 4 bases and J by 2 bases, with 18 bases between them. The CDR3 is 16 residues long. In germline, CDR1 is SGHNT, CDR2 YYREEE (reference sequence). CDR3 amino acids: CASSLGLAGLQETQYF. Written as DNA, the CDR3 is TGTGCCAGCAGCCTGGGGCTAGCTGGGCTACAAGAGACCCAGTACTTC.

The chain has TRBV12-3 or TRBV12-4 and TRBJ2-1; tentative D call: TRBD2 (6 bases). The CDR3 contains 12 residues. V lost 8 bases to trimming and J lost 10 bases, with 15 bases between them. CDR3 sequence (DNA): TGTGCCAGCTATTTTGTTGGGGGGGAGCAGTTCTTC. Amino acid sequence: CASYFVGGEQFF.

This chain uses TRBV5-4 with TRBJ2-7, with 10 positions matching TRBD1. The CDR3 contains 14 residues. The germline V gene encodes CDR1 SGHNT and CDR2 YYREEE (reference sequence). With V trimmed by 4 bases and J by 4 bases, 5 bases remained unmatched. The CDR3, as DNA: TGTGCCAGCAGCGGCCGGGACAGGGGTTACGAGCAGTACTTC. Translated, it gives CASSGRDRGYEQYF.

The chain links TRBV4-3 to TRBJ1-6; D gene ambiguous. The V end lost 0 bases, the J end lost 10 bases, and 16 bases lay between the germline ends. Germline lookup yields CDR1 LGHNA and CDR2 YSLEER. This CDR3 has 16 residues. The CDR3 is CASSQDLPRVNSPLHF. The CDR3, as DNA: TGCGCCAGCAGCCAAGATTTGCCCCGGGTTAACTCACCCCTCCACTTT.

The gene calls are TRBV12-3 or TRBV12-4 and TRBJ2-1; D not certain. With 6 bases removed from V and 7 bases from J, the gap between germline ends came to 10 bases. The CDR3 runs to 12 residues. DNA for the CDR3: TGTGCCAGCAGGCCTCCTGGTAATGAGCAGTTCTTC. Its protein is CASRPPGNEQFF.

The V gene is TRBV19, the J gene TRBJ1-1; no definite D call. Trimming shortened V by 1 base and J by 3 bases, and 3 bases separated the two germline ends. The CDR3 consists of 12 residues. The germline V gene has CDR1 LNHDA and CDR2 SQIVND (reference sequence). The chain's CDR3 is CASSIGHTEAFF. Here the CDR3 DNA reads TGTGCCAGTAGTATAGGACACACTGAAGCTTTCTTT.

This chain links TRBV27 with TRBJ1-1; no clear D gene. The germline gives CDR1 MNHEY, CDR2 SMNVEV (reference sequence). This CDR3 spans 14 amino acids. Trimming removed 5 bases from V and 9 bases from J, with 19 bases in between. The CDR3 region has the DNA TGTGCCAGCAGTCCCCGGGCAGAGGGTACGAAAGCTTTCTTT. Translation gives CASSPRAEGTKAFF.

The chain has TRBV28 and TRBJ2-7, with 11 bases that match TRBD2. The CDR3 extends over 17 amino acids. CDR1 is MDHEN and CDR2 is SYDVKM in the germline V gene. V was pared by 5 bases and J by 3 bases, with 12 bases of the junction left unmatched. CDR3 amino acids: CASSTHPGTSGGYEQYF. The CDR3 DNA reads as TGTGCCAGCAGTACCCATCCCGGGACTAGCGGCGGCTACGAGCAGTACTTC.

This chain joins TRBV6-5 and TRBJ2-7; TRBD2 is a possible D gene (6 bases). CDR3 length: 15 residues. Trimming removed 0 bases from V and 1 base from J, with 10 bases in between. CDR1 is MNHEY, CDR2 SVGAGI, per germline. The CDR3 DNA reads TGTGCCAGCAGTTACTCCGGGACTCCTTCCTACGAGCAGTACTTC. Amino acids: CASSYSGTPSYEQYF.

The gene calls are TRBV5-1 and TRBJ2-3, with D possibly matching TRBD2 (6 bases). The V and J ends lost 1 base and 5 bases respectively, with 14 bases between them. Germline V CDR1 and CDR2: SGHRS, YFSETQ. The CDR3 runs 15 residues. CDR3 coding DNA: TGCGCCAGCAGCTTGCAGGGCCAGGGAGGAGATACGCAGTATTTT. Protein sequence: CASSLQGQGGDTQYF.

The rearrangement uses TRBV7-9 and TRBJ1-1; unclear D gene. V dropped 5 bases and J dropped 2 bases, with 15 bases sitting between them. This CDR3 spans 15 amino acids. The germline V gene encodes CDR1 SEHNR and CDR2 FQNEAQ (reference sequence). The CDR3 here is CASSGEWAVNTEAFF. The CDR3 region has the DNA TGTGCCAGCAGCGGGGAGTGGGCAGTAAACACTGAAGCTTTCTTT.

The rearrangement links TRBV12-3 or TRBV12-4 to TRBJ2-1; TRBD2 is a possible D gene (5 bases). V was pared by 3 bases and J by 3 bases, with 6 bases between. The CDR3 extends over 13 amino acids. The CDR3 DNA follows: TGTGCCAGCAGTTTTGGAGGCTACAATGAGCAGTTCTTC. Translation gives CASSFGGYNEQFF.

The genes are TRBV28 and TRBJ2-5; D unclear. The CDR3 has 12 residues. Looked up from germline, CDR1 is MDHEN and CDR2 is SYDVKM. V shed 5 bases and J shed 5 bases, with 9 bases lying between them. Written as DNA, the CDR3 is TGTGCCAGCAGTACGAGTGGGGAGACCCAGTACTTC. It encodes CASSTSGETQYF.

CDR3 amino acids: CASRHEQINTEAFF. The CDR3 DNA reads TGTGCCAGCCGCCATGAGCAGATTAACACTGAAGCTTTCTTT. The chain links TRBV6-5 to TRBJ1-1; no definite D call. Trimming cost V 8 bases and J 2 bases, with 15 bases left between them. The CDR3 consists of 14 residues. CDR1 and CDR2 from the germline V gene are MNHEY and SVGAGI.

Here the CDR3 reads CASSLFRVIGTDTQYF. The CDR3 DNA follows: TGTGCCAGCAGCTTATTCAGGGTCATAGGCACAGATACGCAGTATTTT. V gene TRBV11-2 combines with J gene TRBJ2-3; tentatively, D is TRBD1 (5 bases). From germline, CDR1 is SGHAT and CDR2 FQNNGV. Between the trimmed V and J ends, which lost 2 bases and 1 base, there was a span of 13 bases. CDR3 length: 16 residues.

The chain has TRBV11-3 and TRBJ2-7; the D gene is possibly TRBD2 (5 bases). Trimming cost V 1 base and J 3 bases, with 13 bases left between them. CDR1 SGHNT and CDR2 YENEEA come from the germline V gene. This CDR3 comprises 15 residues. CDR3 sequence reads: CASSLGVGGYYEQYF. The CDR3 DNA sequence: TGTGCCAGCAGCTTAGGTGTTGGCGGGTACTACGAGCAGTACTTC. The full variable domain, rest sourced from reference TRBV11-3 and TRBJ2-7, is EAGVVQSPRYKIIEKKQPVAFWCNPISGHNTLYWYLQNLGQGPELLIRYENEEAVDDSQLPKDRFSAERLKGVDSTLKIQPAELGDSAVYLCASSLGVGGYYEQYFGPGTRLTVT.

The V and J genes are TRBV6-6 and TRBJ2-7; no clear D. The germline V gene encodes CDR1 MNHNY and CDR2 SVGAGI (reference sequence). V shed 8 bases and J shed 6 bases, with 17 bases lying between them. This CDR3 contains 13 residues. The CDR3 DNA reads TGTGCCAGCGGAAATGGACGGGTCTCCGAGCAGTACTTC. Translated: CASGNGRVSEQYF.

The genes are TRBV28 and TRBJ2-7, with D possibly matching TRBD2 (6 bases). The V gene lost 7 bases and the J gene lost 4 bases, with 20 bases spanning the gap. The CDR3 has 15 amino acids. CDR1 and CDR2 (germline): MDHEN, SYDVKM. CDR3 residues: CASNPHGAGSYEQYF. The CDR3 coding sequence is TGTGCCAGCAATCCCCACGGGGCGGGGAGTTACGAGCAGTACTTC.

CDR3 nucleotides: TGTGCCAGCAGCTTAGGTCGACAGGGACCCCCGAGAGGCTACACCTTC. Residues: CASSLGRQGPPRGYTF. The chain employs TRBV7-9 and TRBJ1-2, with TRBD1 matching over 7 bases. The ends lost 1 base at V and 8 bases at J; junction bases unmatched: 13. The germline gives CDR1 SEHNR, CDR2 FQNEAQ (reference sequence). CDR3 size: 16 residues.

The chain links TRBV28 to TRBJ2-4; TRBD1 aligns across 8 bases. With V trimmed by 2 bases and J by 7 bases, 4 bases remained unmatched. Germline V CDR1 and CDR2: MDHEN, SYDVKM. The CDR3 length is 14 residues. The CDR3 is CASSLGQGGNIQYF. In nucleotides, the CDR3 is TGTGCCAGCAGTTTAGGACAGGGAGGCAACATTCAGTACTTC. Full variable domain (outside the CDR3, taken from reference TRBV28 and TRBJ2-4): DVKVTQSSRYLVKRTGEKVFLECVQDMDHENMFWYRQDPGLGLRLIYFSYDVKMKEKGDIPEGYSVSREKKERFSLILESASTNQTSMYLCASSLGQGGNIQYFGAGTRLSVL.

This clone has only one observation. The V and J genes are TRBV6-1 and TRBJ1-1; possibly TRBD1 for D (5 bases). There are 12 residues in the CDR3. Trimming took 3 bases from V and 8 from J, leaving 10 bases between them. CDR1 is MNHNS and CDR2 is SASEGT in the germline V gene. This CDR3 is CASSDPGREAFF. CDR3 DNA sequence: TGTGCCAGCAGTGATCCGGGACGGGAAGCTTTCTTT.

This sequence joins TRBV7-9 and TRBJ1-4; TRBD1 matches 9 bases. This CDR3 is 19 amino acids long. V was pared by 4 bases and J by 8 bases, with 20 bases of the junction left unmatched. Germline values: CDR1 SEHNR, CDR2 FQNEAQ (reference sequence). The CDR3 reads CASSSLLRGQGFLGEKLFF. CDR3 coding DNA: TGTGCCAGCAGCTCGCTCCTCCGCGGACAGGGGTTCCTAGGGGAAAAACTGTTTTTT. The full variable domain, with the rest looked up from reference TRBV7-9 and TRBJ1-4, is DTGVSQNPRHKITKRGQNVTFRCDPISEHNRLYWYRQTLGQGPEFLTYFQNEAQLEKSRLLSDRFSAERPKGSFSTLEIQRTEQGDSAMYLCASSSLLRGQGFLGEKLFFGSGTQLSVL.

The J gene is TRBJ2-7, the V gene TRBV2, with D perhaps matching TRBD1 (6 bases). Germline-derived CDR1 and CDR2 are SNHLY and FYNNEI. This CDR3 comprises 14 residues. Trimming shortened V by 5 bases and J by 0 bases, and 11 bases separated the two germline ends. The CDR3 bases are TGTGCCAGCAGTCGGACAGCCCACTCCTACGAGCAGTACTTC. Protein product: CASSRTAHSYEQYF.

The chain recombines TRBV10-3 with TRBJ2-7; D call uncertain. From germline, CDR1 is ENHRY and CDR2 SYGVKD. The CDR3 length is 15 residues. The V end was cut by 4 bases, the J end by 0 bases, with 13 bases between. The CDR3 protein is CAISATTVGSYEQYF. The CDR3 DNA is TGTGCCATCAGTGCGACGACGGTGGGCTCCTACGAGCAGTACTTC.

The V and J genes are TRBV7-9 and TRBJ1-4, with D unresolved. The CDR3 totals 16 residues. Trimming shortened V by 1 base and J by 7 bases, and 16 bases separated the two germline ends. Germline CDR1 reads SEHNR; CDR2 reads FQNEAQ (reference sequence). The CDR3 sequence: CASSLERRVWGEKLFF. The CDR3 DNA follows: TGTGCCAGCAGCTTAGAGCGGCGGGTATGGGGTGAAAAACTGTTTTTT.